Below are 31 T cell receptor beta chains sequenced from a single sample in a study of patients and donors after allogeneic stem cell transplantation. TCRdb redid the calling of the RT-PCR reads with MiXCR, one entry per CDR3 protein. Of approximately 150,000 distinct CDR3 sequences in the sample, about 32% were seen once. Specimen: blood, either unsorted or a sorted T cell fraction (not recorded which). The receptors were gathered from a human donor who was either an allogeneic HSCT recipient or a stem cell or donor lymphocyte infusion donor (not recorded which). It is not recorded whose cells these are; they may come from a transplant donor.

The chain recombines TRBV20-1 with TRBJ1-1, with 7 bases identical to TRBD1. From germline, CDR1 is DFQATT and CDR2 SNEGSKA (reference sequence). CDR3 length: 13 amino acids. J was trimmed by 2 bases and V by 5 bases; bases with no gene match: 5. CDR3 in amino acids: CSALTGYNTEAFF. For the CDR3, the DNA is TGCAGTGCTTTGACAGGGTATAACACTGAAGCTTTCTTT.

The chain has TRBV4-3 and TRBJ1-3; tentative D call: TRBD1 (5 bases). V dropped 0 bases and J dropped 0 bases, with 21 bases sitting between them. There are 20 residues in the CDR3. CDR1 and CDR2 (germline): LGHNA, YSLEER. CDR3 loop: CASSQDGLPHGGDSGNTIYF. The CDR3 DNA reads as TGCGCCAGCAGCCAAGATGGCCTCCCCCATGGGGGTGACTCTGGAAACACCATATATTTT.

The chain is built from TRBV6-5 and TRBJ2-7, with D unclear. The V and J ends lost 2 bases and 6 bases respectively, with 11 bases between them. CDR1 and CDR2 from the germline V gene are MNHEY and SVGAGI. The CDR3 has 13 residues. The CDR3, as DNA: TGTGCCAGCAGTTACATAGGATACTCCGAGCAGTACTTC. Translated, it gives CASSYIGYSEQYF.

The rearrangement joins TRBV4-3 to TRBJ1-1; 10 bases agree with TRBD1. Germline V CDR1 and CDR2: LGHNA, YSLEER. This CDR3 comprises 14 residues. V shed 3 bases, J shed 8 bases, and the junction held 6 bases outside the gene matches. DNA of the CDR3: TGCGCCAGCAGCCAGGACGACAGGGGGCCCGAAGCTTTCTTT. Its translation: CASSQDDRGPEAFF.

The CDR3 DNA reads TGCAGTGCTAGTCCCCCTGGAGATGCAAGAGGCTATTCCTACGAGCAGTACTTC. Translation: CSASPPGDARGYSYEQYF. The chain combines TRBV20-1 with TRBJ2-7; D remains ambiguous. This CDR3 is built from 18 residues. V shed 3 bases and J shed 1 base, with 25 bases lying between them. Per the germline V gene, CDR1 is DFQATT and CDR2 is SNEGSKA (reference sequence).

This clonotype was seen a single time. The chain recombines TRBV6-2 or TRBV6-3 with TRBJ2-1, with 11 bases that match TRBD2. Germline trimming cut 0 bases from V and 4 bases from J; bases unmatched to any gene: 2. This CDR3 spans 16 amino acids. From germline, CDR1 is MNHEY and CDR2 SVGEGT. The DNA of the CDR3 is TGTGCCAGCAGTTACTCGATAGCGGGAGGGTACAATGAGCAGTTCTTC. Residues: CASSYSIAGGYNEQFF.

This clonotype has only a few counts. The chain is built from TRBV12-3 or TRBV12-4 and TRBJ2-1; the match to TRBD2 covers 10 bases. The CDR3 covers 14 residues. J gave up 6 bases and V 2 bases, and 1 base lay outside the gene matches. CDR3 protein: CASSLLAGVNEQFF. The CDR3 nucleotides are TGTGCCAGCAGTTTACTAGCGGGAGTCAATGAGCAGTTCTTC.

The V and J genes are TRBV29-1 and TRBJ2-3; TRBD2 matches at 7 bases. After removal of 4 bases from V and 4 bases from J, the junction contained 2 bases not matched to a gene. The V gene's germline CDR1 is SQVTM and CDR2 ANQGSEA. CDR3 length: 12 amino acids. The CDR3 bases are TGCAGCGTTGTGAGCGGGGCAGATACGCAGTATTTT. It yields the protein CSVVSGADTQYF.

This clonotype was observed a few times. CDR3 in amino acids: CASSVNAGGPLHF. CDR3 DNA sequence: TGTGCCAGCAGCGTAAACGCGGGGGGACCCCTCCACTTT. The V call is TRBV9, the J call TRBJ1-6; D possibly corresponds to TRBD1 (5 bases). The CDR3 contains 13 residues. The germline gives CDR1 SGDLS, CDR2 YYNGEE. Trimming stripped 1 base from V and 12 bases from J, with 11 bases between. The complete variable domain, with remaining parts taken from reference TRBV9 and TRBJ1-6, reads DSGVTQTPKHLITATGQRVTLRCSPRSGDLSVYWYQQSLDQGLQFLIQYYNGEERAKGNILERFSAQQFPDLHSELNLSSLELGDSALYFCASSVNAGGPLHFGNGTRLTVT.

The chain couples TRBV29-1 to TRBJ2-6; no clear D gene. Trimming left V 7 bases short and J 0 bases short, with 10 bases between. The CDR3 loop spans 14 amino acids. The germline V gene encodes CDR1 SQVTM and CDR2 ANQGSEA. CDR3 sequence reads: CSASQYSGANVLTF. In DNA form, the CDR3 reads TGCAGCGCTTCTCAGTACTCTGGGGCCAACGTCCTGACTTTC.

This clonotype was detected only once. The CDR3: CASSYAPEGSGTDTQYF. CDR3 DNA sequence: TGTGCCAGCAGTTATGCCCCGGAGGGTAGCGGCACAGATACGCAGTATTTT. This chain joins TRBV6-5 and TRBJ2-3; D may be TRBD2 (6 bases). CDR1 and CDR2 (germline): MNHEY, SVGAGI. The CDR3 spans 17 residues. The V end was cut by 3 bases, the J end by 1 base, with 17 bases between.

This clonotype appeared a few times. This chain uses TRBV6-1 with TRBJ2-1; no reliable D call. Germline V gives CDR1 MNHNS, CDR2 SASEGT. The CDR3 spans 11 residues. Deletions cut 6 bases from V and 3 bases from J, with 3 bases between. The CDR3, as DNA: TGTGCCAGCAGGAACTACAATGAGCAGTTCTTC. This gives the protein CASRNYNEQFF.

The chain employs TRBV9 and TRBJ2-2; 7 nucleotides match TRBD2. Germline V gene lookup returns CDR1 SGDLS and CDR2 YYNGEE. This CDR3 contains 18 residues. V shed 0 bases, J shed 2 bases, and the junction held 10 bases outside the gene matches. The DNA of the CDR3 is TGTGCCAGCAGCGTAGCTACGGGGCTAGCGGTTAACACCGGGGAGCTGTTTTTT. Translation gives CASSVATGLAVNTGELFF. The variable domain in full, completed from reference TRBV9 and TRBJ2-2, reads DSGVTQTPKHLITATGQRVTLRCSPRSGDLSVYWYQQSLDQGLQFLIQYYNGEERAKGNILERFSAQQFPDLHSELNLSSLELGDSALYFCASSVATGLAVNTGELFFGEGSRLTVL.

V usage is TRBV7-8 and J usage is TRBJ2-2; no clear D gene. This CDR3 spans 13 amino acids. Trimming cost V 1 base and J 6 bases, with 6 bases left between them. Per germline, CDR1 SGHVS and CDR2 FQNEAQ. For the CDR3, the DNA is TGTGCCAGCAGCTTAGTAGGGCCCGGGGAGCTGTTTTTT. Translating it yields CASSLVGPGELFF.

There are a few counts of this clonotype. V usage is TRBV6-1 and J usage is TRBJ1-5; D not certain. Trimming stripped 8 bases from V and 2 bases from J, with 7 bases between. The V gene's germline CDR1 is MNHNS and CDR2 SASEGT. The CDR3 length is 12 residues. Written as DNA, the CDR3 is TGTGCCAGCGAGGGAGGCAATCAGCCCCAGCATTTT. It encodes CASEGGNQPQHF.

This chain links TRBV28 with TRBJ1-2, with 7 bases that match TRBD1. This CDR3 is built from 13 residues. Unmatched junction bases numbered 7, after V lost 6 bases and J lost 6 bases. Germline assignment: CDR1 MDHEN and CDR2 SYDVKM. The CDR3 bases are TGTGCCAGCAGCGTACAGGGGAGGGATGGCTACACCTTC. It specifies CASSVQGRDGYTF.

This clonotype appeared a single time. V usage is TRBV9 and J usage is TRBJ2-2; TRBD1 or TRBD2 may be the D gene (5 bases each). The CDR3 sequence is 15 residues long. Trimming stripped 1 base from V and 5 bases from J, with 12 bases between. The germline CDR1 and CDR2 sequences are SGDLS and YYNGEE. In nucleotides, the CDR3 is TGTGCCAGCAGCGTACAGGGAAGGGAGACCGGGGAGCTGTTTTTT. Translating it yields CASSVQGRETGELFF.

The sample holds a few counts of this clonotype. V is TRBV6-2 or TRBV6-3 and J is TRBJ1-5; 7 bases are a match to TRBD1. Germline loops: CDR1 MNHEY, CDR2 SVGEGT. The CDR3 runs 13 residues. Trimming took 10 bases from V and 6 from J; bases not matched to a gene: 9. The CDR3 region is CATRQGGGQPQHF. CDR3 nucleotides: TGTGCCACCCGACAGGGCGGGGGTCAGCCCCAGCATTTT.

V usage is TRBV6-5 and J usage is TRBJ1-4; TRBD1 matches at 9 bases. This CDR3 spans 15 amino acids. V lost 4 bases and J lost 8; bases outside the gene matches: 8. Germline lookup yields CDR1 MNHEY and CDR2 SVGAGI. CDR3 amino acids: CASSFYPGQGEKLFF. As DNA, the CDR3 is TGTGCCAGCAGTTTCTATCCGGGACAGGGAGAAAAACTGTTTTTT.

This sequence joins TRBV4-3 and TRBJ2-5, with D perhaps given as TRBD1 or TRBD2 (5 bases each). The CDR3 spans 16 residues. The germline V and J ends were trimmed by 0 bases and 3 bases, with 14 bases remaining between them. Per the germline V gene, CDR1 is LGHNA and CDR2 is YSLEER. The chain's CDR3 is CASSQELWGKEETQYF. The DNA for the CDR3 is TGCGCCAGCAGCCAAGAACTGTGGGGGAAGGAAGAGACCCAGTACTTC.

This clonotype was seen only a few times. The rearrangement joins TRBV4-2 to TRBJ2-5, with a weak D call TRBD1 (6 bases). Germline CDR1 LGHNA, CDR2 YNFKEQ. Between the trimmed V and J ends, which lost 1 base and 5 bases, there was a span of 11 bases. The CDR3 runs 14 residues. The CDR3 nucleotides are TGTGCCAGCAGCCAAGCGGGACAAATCGAGACCCAGTACTTC. The encoded protein is CASSQAGQIETQYF.

At least ten counts were recorded for this clonotype. The chain is built from TRBV7-9 and TRBJ1-2; 9 bases agree with TRBD1. The length of the CDR3 is 16 residues. The V and J ends lost 6 bases and 3 bases, in that order; junction bases with no gene match: 11. Per germline, CDR1 SEHNR and CDR2 FQNEAQ (reference sequence). CDR3 amino acids: CASSRPGQGGDYGYTF. DNA of the CDR3: TGTGCCAGCAGTCGACCGGGACAGGGAGGCGACTATGGCTACACCTTC.

This clonotype was picked up a small number of times. The gene calls are TRBV6-5 and TRBJ1-2; D gene ambiguous. The CDR3 is 13 amino acids. Germline-derived CDR1 and CDR2 are MNHEY and SVGAGI. The V gene lost 0 bases and the J gene lost 1 base, with 3 bases spanning the gap. CDR3 DNA sequence: TGTGCCAGCAGTTACTCGATTAACTATGGCTACACCTTC. Protein sequence: CASSYSINYGYTF.

The rearrangement joins TRBV10-3 to TRBJ2-5; 8 bases are shared with TRBD2. Germline trimming cut 7 bases from V and 2 bases from J; bases unmatched to any gene: 6. Looked up from germline, CDR1 is ENHRY and CDR2 is SYGVKD. The CDR3 is 14 residues long. The CDR3 region is CAIKAIAGQETQYF. The DNA for the CDR3 is TGTGCCATCAAGGCGATAGCGGGGCAAGAGACCCAGTACTTC.

The V gene is TRBV5-1, the J gene TRBJ2-1; possibly TRBD1 or TRBD2 for D (6 bases each). CDR3 length: 13 residues. V shed 6 bases and J shed 5 bases, with 12 bases lying between them. Germline V gene sequence: CDR1 SGHRS, CDR2 YFSETQ. In DNA, the CDR3 is TGCGCCAGCACGGGGGCTGAACACAATGAGCAGTTCTTC. As protein: CASTGAEHNEQFF.

This clonotype was seen repeatedly, ten times or more. V usage is TRBV2 and J usage is TRBJ1-4; D unclear. Germline lookup yields CDR1 SNHLY and CDR2 FYNNEI. Deletions cut 3 bases from V and 8 bases from J, with 13 bases between. This CDR3 is 14 amino acids long. The CDR3 region is CASSDRAFGEKLFF. The CDR3 region has the DNA TGTGCCAGCAGTGATAGGGCCTTCGGAGAAAAACTGTTTTTT.

This clonotype occurred a few times. The chain recombines TRBV27 with TRBJ1-1, with D hard to call. Trimming removed 11 bases at V and 4 bases at J, with 11 bases between. Germline CDR1 MNHEY, CDR2 SMNVEV (reference sequence). The CDR3 is 11 amino acids. The CDR3 nucleotides are TGTGCCGCCTCCCGGGGCACTGAAGCTTTCTTT. The encoded protein is CAASRGTEAFF.

V and J are TRBV6-5 and TRBJ2-7; D is perhaps TRBD1 (5 bases). Trimming removed 6 bases from V and 0 bases from J, with 15 bases in between. The CDR3 is made up of 15 amino acids. CDR1 and CDR2 from the germline V gene are MNHEY and SVGAGI. The DNA of the CDR3 is TGTGCCAGCAGGTCTCAGGGTTACCCCTCCTACGAGCAGTACTTC. The encoded protein is CASRSQGYPSYEQYF.

The CDR3 here is CASSDRGTYGYTF. CDR3 nucleotide sequence: TGTGCCAGCAGTGACCGGGGAACCTATGGCTACACCTTC. The V and J genes are TRBV25-1 and TRBJ1-2; the D is unclear. From germline, CDR1 is MGHDK and CDR2 SYGVNS. The CDR3 spans 13 residues. Trimming took 3 bases from V and 4 from J, leaving 9 bases between them.

The chain employs TRBV29-1 and TRBJ2-7; either TRBD1 or TRBD2 may supply D (5 bases each). Trimming removed 7 bases at V and 7 bases at J, with 20 bases between. The CDR3 totals 13 residues. Germline CDR1 and CDR2: SQVTM and ANQGSEA. The CDR3 sequence: CSAGTDRGREQYF. The CDR3 DNA reads as TGCAGCGCCGGGACGGATCGTGGCCGGGAGCAGTACTTC.

This clonotype was seen more than once but under ten times. The rearrangement joins TRBV5-1 to TRBJ1-2, with TRBD1 matching 7 bases. CDR1 and CDR2 (germline): SGHRS, YFSETQ. The CDR3 loop spans 14 amino acids. V lost 4 bases and J lost 7; bases outside the gene matches: 10. Written as DNA, the CDR3 is TGCGCCAGCAGCGAAAACAGGGGCGATCTTGGCTACACCTTC. Its translation is CASSENRGDLGYTF.